Below, 29 T cell receptor beta chains from the same sample are listed, as sequenced in a study of cytomegalovirus exposure and HLA in healthy donors. Primers included in the PCR were 60 Vbeta and 13 Jbeta primers. Produced via immunoSEQ multiplex PCR; TCRdb's table is partial and in-frame only. Here the sample spans 150,000 to 200,000 clones, 70% being singletons. The sequenced sample consisted of PBMCs. The receptors come from a man between 18 and 29 years old in good health and CMV-seropositive.

Note on this clone: The same CDR3 arises from other DNA sequences in this sample as well. This chain connects TRBV10-3 to TRBJ1-1; possible D gene TRBD1, 6 bases. The V and J ends lost 7 bases and 1 base respectively, with 13 bases between them. The CDR3 loop spans 14 amino acids. Germline CDR1 and CDR2: ENHRY and SYGVKD. The DNA of the CDR3 is TGTGCCATCAAAGCCCAGGGGTCGAACACTGAAGCTTTCTTT. Residues: CAIKAQGSNTEAFF.

The chain joins TRBV21-1 to TRBJ1-2; the DNA was not compared with TRBD1, the D call given in the table. TRBV21-1 is tagged as a pseudogene. The CDR3 covers 16 residues. CDR3 in amino acids: CASSKAKQGTVSGYTF. CDR3 bases: TGTGCCAGCAGCAAAGCGAAACAGGGGACCGTAAGCGGCTACACCTTC.

The chain employs TRBV5-5 and TRBJ2-2, with D tentatively TRBD2 (6 bases). V lost 4 bases, J lost 3 bases, and 13 bases lay in between. Germline-derived CDR1 and CDR2 are SGHKS and YYEKEE (reference sequence). This CDR3 is built from 15 residues. CDR3 amino acids: CASSRDSFYTGELFF. The DNA of the CDR3 is TGTGCCAGCAGCCGGGACTCATTCTACACCGGGGAGCTGTTTTTT.

The chain uses TRBV6-1 and TRBJ1-2, with 11 bases aligning to TRBD1. The V gene end was trimmed by 3 bases and the J gene end by 4 bases; junction bases not matched to a gene: 1. Germline CDR1 MNHNS, CDR2 SASEGT. CDR3 size: 14 residues. The CDR3 reads CASSEGQGGYGYTF. CDR3 in DNA: TGTGCCAGCAGTGAGGGACAGGGGGGCTATGGCTACACCTTC.

This chain connects TRBV11-2 to TRBJ1-2, with D uncertain. Germline CDR1 is SGHAT and CDR2 is FQNNGV. V was pared by 2 bases and J by 4 bases, with 5 bases between. CDR3 length: 12 residues. The CDR3 sequence: CASSLYSYGYTF. The CDR3 nucleotides read TGTGCCAGCAGCTTATACAGCTATGGCTACACCTTC.

The chain has TRBV6-5 and TRBJ1-3; D is possibly TRBD1 (5 bases). CDR3 length: 14 amino acids. CDR1 and CDR2 (germline): MNHEY, SVGAGI. The V end lost 2 bases, the J end lost 2 bases, and 7 bases lay between the germline ends. CDR3 residues: CASSYAGPGNTIYF. CDR3 nucleotides: TGTGCCAGCAGTTACGCAGGGCCTGGAAACACCATATATTTT.

The chain's CDR3 is CAIGTSGEGDEQFF. In nucleotides, the CDR3 is TGTGCCATCGGGACTAGCGGGGAGGGTGATGAGCAGTTCTTC. The chain uses TRBV10-3 and TRBJ2-1, with TRBD2 identical over 13 bases. V lost 8 bases to trimming and J lost 8 bases; unmatched junction nucleotides: 6. This CDR3 contains 14 residues. CDR1 is ENHRY and CDR2 is SYGVKD in the germline V gene.

A remark on this clone: The sample carries other DNA sequences with the same CDR3. The chain employs TRBV28 and TRBJ1-3; weak D call: TRBD1 (6 bases). CDR1 and CDR2 from the germline V gene are MDHEN and SYDVKM. The CDR3 consists of 14 residues. V was clipped by 4 bases and J by 0 bases, with 7 bases between them. For the CDR3, the DNA is TGTGCCAGCAGTTCGACAGGCTCTGGAAACACCATATATTTT. Encoded protein: CASSSTGSGNTIYF.

This chain uses TRBV27 with TRBJ2-2; D is ambiguous. The CDR3 is 14 residues long. CDR1 and CDR2 (germline): MNHEY, SMNVEV (reference sequence). Trimming took off 6 bases at V and 4 bases at J, with 12 bases between the two ends. CDR3 nucleotide sequence: TGTGCCAGCAGGGCCGATTTTTCCACCGGGGAGCTGTTTTTT. Its translation is CASRADFSTGELFF.

The chain employs TRBV25-1 and TRBJ1-2; TRBD1 is a possible D gene (5 bases). Trimming stripped 1 base from V and 7 bases from J, with 13 bases between. This CDR3 has 14 residues. The germline V gene encodes CDR1 MGHDK and CDR2 SYGVNS. The CDR3 spells CASSESGREGGYTF. The DNA for the CDR3 is TGTGCCAGCAGTGAATCAGGCAGGGAAGGTGGCTACACCTTC.

This rearrangement joins TRBV5-1 to TRBJ2-3, with D possibly being TRBD2 (6 bases). Trimming pared 4 bases from V and 2 bases from J, leaving 14 bases between. From germline, CDR1 is SGHRS and CDR2 YFSETQ. CDR3 length equals 15 residues. The DNA for the CDR3 is TGCGCCAGCAGCGACCTCCGGGACTCCACAGATACGCAGTATTTT. The encoded protein is CASSDLRDSTDTQYF.

This chain uses TRBV4-2 with TRBJ2-2; 13 bases are shared with TRBD2. The ends lost 2 bases at V and 6 bases at J; junction bases unmatched: 6. From germline, CDR1 is LGHNA and CDR2 YNFKEQ. The CDR3 sequence is 17 residues long. This CDR3 reads CASSQPGLAGSAGELFF. The CDR3 nucleotides are TGTGCCAGCAGCCAACCGGGACTAGCGGGGTCGGCCGGGGAGCTGTTTTTT.

This chain connects TRBV9 to TRBJ1-1; D is perhaps TRBD1 (5 bases). Trimming took 2 bases from V and 1 from J, leaving 12 bases between them. CDR3 size: 15 residues. Looked up from germline, CDR1 is SGDLS and CDR2 is YYNGEE. The CDR3 is CASSVDPGSNTEAFF. In nucleotides, the CDR3 is TGTGCCAGCAGCGTGGACCCAGGGTCGAACACTGAAGCTTTCTTT.

This clone came up a few times. This rearrangement joins TRBV14 to TRBJ2-5; 9 nucleotides align to TRBD2. This CDR3 region has 16 residues. Germline lookup yields CDR1 SGHDN and CDR2 FVKESK. V gave up 0 bases and J gave up 2 bases; unmatched junction bases: 4. The CDR3 sequence is CASSQDQSGGQETQYF. DNA of the CDR3: TGTGCCAGCAGCCAAGATCAGAGCGGGGGGCAAGAGACCCAGTACTTC.

J is TRBJ2-1 and V is TRBV6-1; 9 bases are a match to TRBD2. Germline-derived CDR1 and CDR2 are MNHNS and SASEGT. V gave up 6 bases and J gave up 2 bases; unmatched junction bases: 2. The CDR3 has 14 residues. CDR3 nucleotides: TGTGCCAGCAGGAGCGGGGGGACCTACAATGAGCAGTTCTTC. Translated, it gives CASRSGGTYNEQFF.

V is TRBV19 and J is TRBJ1-1; TRBD1 is a possible D gene (5 bases). The CDR3 loop spans 13 amino acids. CDR1 is LNHDA and CDR2 is SQIVND in the germline V gene (reference sequence). Trimming removed 5 bases from V and 11 bases from J, with 18 bases in between. CDR3 region: CASSAGGFLGAFF. The CDR3 DNA reads TGTGCCAGTAGTGCCGGGGGGTTCCTGGGGGCTTTCTTT.

This chain joins TRBV11-2 and TRBJ2-5; the D gene is possibly TRBD2 (5 bases). CDR1 is SGHAT and CDR2 is FQNNGV in the germline V gene. The CDR3 length is 14 residues. Trimming cost V 5 bases and J 7 bases, with 17 bases left between them. CDR3 amino acids: CASSPPGVRGTQYF. In nucleotides, the CDR3 is TGTGCCAGCAGCCCCCCCGGGGTACGAGGGACCCAGTACTTC.

This chain uses TRBV7-6 with TRBJ1-1; D perhaps matches TRBD1 (5 bases). The CDR3 covers 14 residues. Germline CDR1 and CDR2: SGHVS and FNYEAQ. V gave up 4 bases and J gave up 4 bases, with 13 bases separating them. The DNA of the CDR3 is TGTGCCAGCAGCTCCACGTCAGGGATCACTGAAGCTTTCTTT. It yields the protein CASSSTSGITEAFF.

The V gene is TRBV9, the J gene TRBJ2-5; 9 nucleotides match TRBD2. V lost 0 bases, J lost 5 bases, and 5 bases stayed unmatched. The V gene's germline CDR1 is SGDLS and CDR2 YYNGEE. The CDR3 length is 15 residues. CDR3 sequence (DNA): TGTGCCAGCAGCGTAGGAGGACTAGCGAGCGAGACCCAGTACTTC. This sequence encodes CASSVGGLASETQYF.

The chain couples TRBV19 to TRBJ1-2, with TRBD1 identical over 8 bases. Germline values: CDR1 LNHDA, CDR2 SQIVND (reference sequence). There are 13 residues in the CDR3. The V segment lost 6 bases and the J segment 4 bases; nucleotides outside the gene matches: 4. In nucleotides, the CDR3 is TGTGCCAGTAGGGGACAGGTGAGCTATGGCTACACCTTC. Translated: CASRGQVSYGYTF.

The rearrangement uses TRBV4-1 and TRBJ1-3, with TRBD1 matching 7 bases. CDR3 length: 15 residues. V trimming: 0 bases; J trimming: 3 bases; junction bases outside the gene matches: 2. Germline lookup yields CDR1 MGHRA and CDR2 YSYEKL. The CDR3 nucleotides read TGCGCCAGCAGCCAAGATACAGGGGTTGGAAACACCATATATTTT. It yields the protein CASSQDTGVGNTIYF.

The J gene is TRBJ2-1, the V gene TRBV5-1, with D possibly being TRBD2 (6 bases). Germline V gene data show CDR1 as SGHRS and CDR2 as YFSETQ. The CDR3 totals 12 residues. Trimming left V 4 bases short and J 5 bases short, with 7 bases between. CDR3 region: CASSAGNNEQFF. CDR3 nucleotide sequence: TGCGCCAGCAGCGCGGGGAACAATGAGCAGTTCTTC.

This clone was picked up a small number of times. The J gene is TRBJ2-2, the V gene TRBV2, with 7 bases aligning to TRBD2. CDR1 is SNHLY and CDR2 is FYNNEI in the germline V gene. This CDR3 spans 14 amino acids. The ends lost 8 bases at V and 1 base at J; junction bases unmatched: 4. CDR3 amino acids: CASRGGENTGELFF. The DNA of the CDR3 is TGTGCCAGCCGGGGAGGGGAGAACACCGGGGAGCTGTTTTTT.

The chain is built from TRBV7-2 and TRBJ2-7, with 12 bases aligning to TRBD2. Germline V gives CDR1 SGHTA, CDR2 FQGNSA. The CDR3 runs to 14 residues. The CDR3 nucleotides are TGTGCCAGCAGCCCCGGACTAGCGGGGTACGAGCAGTGCGTC. Translating gives CASSPGLAGYEQCV.

DNA of the CDR3: TGTGCCAGTAGTATAGATAATAGCAATCAGCCCCAGCATTTT. It codes for CASSIDNSNQPQHF. The gene calls are TRBV19 and TRBJ1-5; D is unresolved. The CDR3 has 14 residues. Germline CDR1 and CDR2: LNHDA and SQIVND (reference sequence). Trimming removed 0 bases from V and 0 bases from J, with 3 bases in between.

This chain uses TRBV19 with TRBJ1-1, with TRBD1 identical over 8 bases. Unmatched junction bases numbered 11, after V lost 3 bases and J lost 5 bases. Germline CDR1 reads LNHDA; CDR2 reads SQIVND (reference sequence). The CDR3 has 16 amino acids. The CDR3 is CASSIGGQGFRTEAFF. Here the CDR3 DNA reads TGTGCCAGTAGTATCGGCGGACAGGGATTCAGGACTGAAGCTTTCTTT. The full variable domain, its missing parts supplied by reference TRBV19 and TRBJ1-1, is DGGITQSPKYLFRKEGQNVTLSCEQNLNHDAMYWYRQDPGQGLRLIYYSQIVNDFQKGDIAEGYSVSREKKESFPLTVTSAQKNPTAFYLCASSIGGQGFRTEAFFGQGTRLTVV.

As to this clone: Germline is not matched at one junction end, which may reflect a read error. V and J are TRBV7-7 and TRBJ2-3; 7 bases line up with TRBD1. CDR1 and CDR2 (germline): SSHAT, FNYEAQ (reference sequence). CDR3 length: 13 residues. In DNA, the CDR3 is TGTGCTAGCAGCCTGACAGGGCCAGATACGCAGTATTTT. Translating gives CASSLTGPDTQYF. Full variable domain (rest looked up from reference TRBV7-7 and TRBJ2-3): GAGVSQSPRYKVTKRGQDVTLRCDPISSHATLYWYQQALGQGPEFLTYFNYEAQPDKSGLPSDRFSAERPEGSISTLTIQRTEQRDSAMYRCASSLTGPDTQYFGPGTRLTVL.

The CDR3 reads CASSYTASANTGELFF. CDR3 sequence (DNA): TGTGCCAGCAGTTACACGGCAAGCGCGAACACCGGGGAGCTGTTTTTT. This chain uses TRBV6-5 with TRBJ2-2; D gene ambiguous. Germline V gives CDR1 MNHEY, CDR2 SVGAGI. V lost 2 bases, J lost 0 bases, and 10 bases lay in between. The CDR3 runs to 16 residues.

This chain connects TRBV5-4 to TRBJ2-1, with a weak D call TRBD1 (7 bases). CDR1 and CDR2 from the germline V gene are SGHNT and YYREEE (reference sequence). With 4 bases removed from V and 7 bases from J, the gap between germline ends came to 21 bases. The CDR3 is 16 residues long. The CDR3 bases are TGTGCCAGCAGCCCCGGAGGGGCAGGGGGGAGGAATGAGCAGTTCTTC. Its protein product is CASSPGGAGGRNEQFF.